Each of the 19 T cell receptor beta chains below was sequenced from the same sample in a study of Graves' ophthalmopathy and Graves' hyperthyroidism. Amplified material comprised TCR beta CDR3 regions derived from RNA transcripts. Second-round multiplex PCR came after first-round RT-PCR with HTBI primers. TCRdb re-called the multiplex PCR reads through MiXCR, storing one row per CDR3 protein. The sample lists a few hundred thousand distinct CDR3 sequences, 15% to 20% occurring once. What was sequenced was peripheral blood. The receptors were sampled from a woman between 18 and 29 years old with Graves' ophthalmopathy.

This clonotype came up many times. The rearrangement uses TRBV28 and TRBJ1-1; a possible D gene is TRBD1 (5 bases). V lost 6 bases, J lost 6 bases, and 17 bases lay in between. CDR3 length: 14 amino acids. Germline V lookup: CDR1 MDHEN, CDR2 SYDVKM. CDR3 sequence: CASRGWAGLAEAFF. The CDR3 nucleotides read TGTGCCAGCAGGGGATGGGCAGGGCTCGCTGAAGCTTTCTTT.

In this sample, this clonotype turned up many times. The chain couples TRBV7-9 to TRBJ1-1; tentatively, D is TRBD1 (6 bases). CDR3 length: 14 amino acids. CDR1 is SEHNR and CDR2 is FQNEAQ in the germline V gene (reference sequence). The V end lost 7 bases, the J end lost 3 bases, and 15 bases lay between the germline ends. The DNA of the CDR3 is TGTGCCAGCAACGAAGGATCAGGGGACACTGAAGCTTTCTTT. Protein sequence: CASNEGSGDTEAFF.

This clonotype was seen repeatedly, ten times or more. The chain links TRBV27 to TRBJ2-2; 13 nucleotides agree with TRBD2. The CDR3 loop spans 20 amino acids. Trimming removed 0 bases from V and 6 bases from J; junction bases left unmatched: 13. Germline CDR1 and CDR2: MNHEY and SMNVEV (reference sequence). The DNA of the CDR3 is TGTGCCAGCAGTTTATCGCGGCGTAGGACTAGCGGGAGATGGGCCGGGGAGCTGTTTTTT. Protein sequence: CASSLSRRRTSGRWAGELFF.

The chain has TRBV7-6 and TRBJ2-7; possible D gene TRBD1, 6 bases. Germline-derived CDR1 and CDR2 are SGHVS and FNYEAQ. V gave up 3 bases and J gave up 6 bases, with 9 bases separating them. The CDR3 contains 12 residues. The CDR3 DNA reads TGTGCCAGCAGCTTGGGGGCAAGCGAGCAGTACTTC. Protein sequence: CASSLGASEQYF.

This clonotype was detected many times. For the CDR3, the DNA is TGTGCCAGCAGTTACGACTCAAAAAACATTCAGTACTTC. This encodes CASSYDSKNIQYF. J is TRBJ2-4 and V is TRBV6-5; the D is unclear. Per germline, CDR1 MNHEY and CDR2 SVGAGI. The CDR3 is 13 amino acids. Trimming pared 2 bases from V and 4 bases from J, leaving 6 bases between.

V usage is TRBV27 and J usage is TRBJ2-5; the D call may be TRBD1 or TRBD2 (5 bases each). This CDR3 is 15 amino acids long. In germline, CDR1 is MNHEY, CDR2 SMNVEV (reference sequence). Trimming took off 3 bases at V and 4 bases at J, with 15 bases between the two ends. The CDR3 coding sequence is TGTGCCAGCAGTTTGTCCCGGGGCAGTCGAGAGACCCAGTACTTC. Translation: CASSLSRGSRETQYF.

The sample holds a few counts of this clonotype. V usage is TRBV30 and J usage is TRBJ2-3; no clear D gene. Trimming cost V 1 base and J 3 bases, with 14 bases left between them. The CDR3 consists of 15 residues. The germline gives CDR1 GTSNPN, CDR2 SVGIG (reference sequence). CDR3: CAWSEGSMITDTQYF. DNA for the CDR3: TGTGCCTGGAGTGAGGGCAGCATGATAACAGATACGCAGTATTTT.

This clonotype was picked up many times. The chain recombines TRBV28 with TRBJ2-5; 7 bases are a match to TRBD2. After removal of 6 bases from V and 3 bases from J, the junction contained 10 bases not matched to a gene. The CDR3 consists of 15 residues. CDR1 is MDHEN, CDR2 SYDVKM, per germline. This chain's CDR3 is CASSPAGDPKETQYF. The DNA for the CDR3 is TGTGCCAGCAGCCCGGCGGGGGACCCAAAAGAGACCCAGTACTTC.

This clonotype was picked up many times. V usage is TRBV27 and J usage is TRBJ1-5, with D possibly matching TRBD1 (5 bases). From germline, CDR1 is MNHEY and CDR2 SMNVEV (reference sequence). V gave up 3 bases and J gave up 3 bases, with 9 bases separating them. This CDR3 comprises 14 residues. The CDR3 bases are TGTGCCAGCAGTTTCGGCAGGGACAATCAGCCCCAGCATTTT. It specifies CASSFGRDNQPQHF.

This clonotype was observed at least ten times. The rearrangement joins TRBV29-1 to TRBJ2-7, with D perhaps TRBD2 (6 bases). Germline CDR1 is SQVTM and CDR2 is ANQGSEA. The germline V and J ends were trimmed by 0 bases and 7 bases, with 10 bases remaining between them. The CDR3 loop spans 12 amino acids. CDR3 DNA sequence: TGCAGCGTTGAAGATCTCGGGGGAGAGCAGTACTTC. Amino acids: CSVEDLGGEQYF.

The chain recombines TRBV28 with TRBJ2-7; D is unresolved. The CDR3 totals 14 residues. V lost 2 bases, J lost 2 bases, and 10 bases lay in between. Per the germline V gene, CDR1 is MDHEN and CDR2 is SYDVKM. In DNA, the CDR3 is TGTGCCAGCAGTTTAAGTGACGGAACCTACGAGCAGTACTTC. Translated: CASSLSDGTYEQYF.

This rearrangement joins TRBV28 to TRBJ1-2; the D is unclear. Per germline, CDR1 MDHEN and CDR2 SYDVKM. V was cut by 5 bases and J by 7 bases, with 5 bases left in between. This CDR3 is built from 10 residues. CDR3 DNA sequence: TGTGCCAGCAGTCGTTTTGGCTACACCTTC. Amino acids: CASSRFGYTF.

This clonotype was counted many times. The V call is TRBV20-1, the J call TRBJ2-7, with 9 bases identical to TRBD1. The CDR3 totals 16 residues. CDR1 is DFQATT, CDR2 SNEGSKA, per germline (reference sequence). The V segment lost 3 bases and the J segment 3 bases; nucleotides outside the gene matches: 12. The CDR3 reads CSASWRGTGSLYEQYF. In nucleotides, the CDR3 is TGCAGTGCTAGCTGGAGGGGGACAGGGAGTCTCTACGAGCAGTACTTC.

This clonotype was seen a handful of times. Here the CDR3 DNA reads TGCAGCGTTGCTTTTCCCGGACAGGGGGCCACCTACGAGCAGTACTTC. This encodes CSVAFPGQGATYEQYF. The gene calls are TRBV29-1 and TRBJ2-7, with 11 positions matching TRBD1. There are 16 residues in the CDR3. Trimming at V came to 4 bases and at J to 2 bases, leaving 10 bases not matched to a gene. Per the germline V gene, CDR1 is SQVTM and CDR2 is ANQGSEA.

This clonotype was seen ten or more times. This chain links TRBV5-1 with TRBJ2-2; D gene ambiguous. CDR1 is SGHRS and CDR2 is YFSETQ in the germline V gene. The CDR3 extends over 13 amino acids. The V and J ends lost 2 bases and 7 bases respectively, with 9 bases between them. CDR3 sequence: CASSFLVNGELFF. DNA for the CDR3: TGCGCCAGCAGCTTTCTGGTGAACGGGGAGCTGTTTTTT.

This clonotype was observed at least ten times. The V call is TRBV7-9, the J call TRBJ2-7; 9 bases are a match to TRBD1. The V gene end was trimmed by 5 bases and the J gene end by 4 bases; junction bases not matched to a gene: 9. Germline V gene sequence: CDR1 SEHNR, CDR2 FQNEAQ (reference sequence). This CDR3 is built from 15 residues. CDR3 sequence: CASSPRTGEGYEQYF. The DNA of the CDR3 is TGTGCCAGCAGCCCTAGGACAGGGGAGGGGTACGAGCAGTACTTC.

This clonotype was observed at least ten times. This chain links TRBV3-1 with TRBJ1-2, with D possibly being TRBD1 (5 bases). The length of the CDR3 is 14 residues. CDR1 and CDR2 (germline): LGHDT, YNNKEL (reference sequence). Trimming removed 4 bases from V and 4 bases from J, with 13 bases in between. The CDR3 reads CASSPRTGFYGYTF. Here the CDR3 DNA reads TGTGCCAGCAGCCCCCGAACAGGCTTCTATGGCTACACCTTC.

The V gene is TRBV25-1, the J gene TRBJ2-7; 12 positions match TRBD2. Germline V gene lookup returns CDR1 MGHDK and CDR2 SYGVNS. With V trimmed by 4 bases and J by 0 bases, 7 bases remained unmatched. The CDR3 is 17 amino acids. CDR3 DNA sequence: TGTGCCAGCAGTGTGCTAGCGGGGGGGAATACCTCCTACGAGCAGTACTTC. The encoded protein is CASSVLAGGNTSYEQYF.

This clonotype was seen ten or more times. The rearrangement links TRBV6-1 to TRBJ2-7, with 7 bases that match TRBD2. Trimming at V came to 7 bases and at J to 0 bases, leaving 6 bases not matched to a gene. The germline CDR1 and CDR2 sequences are MNHNS and SASEGT. This CDR3 has 14 amino acids. CDR3 residues: CASTMAGASYEQYF. The CDR3 nucleotides are TGTGCCAGCACCATGGCGGGAGCCTCCTACGAGCAGTACTTC.